A selection of T cell receptor beta chains follows, all from one sample in a study of beta chain bispecific antibodies for T cell cancers. TCRdb re-derived calls from the 5' RACE reads in MiXCR, one entry per CDR3 protein. The data show over 20,000 distinct CDR3 sequences, with about 2.6% seen just once and roughly 29% held by the top ten. Antigens for these TCRs are unknown. Source material: healthy donor T cells cultured with leukemia cells. Receptors originate from a human donor in good health. Some clones in this sample may be carry-over from other donors' samples. Both conserved end residues are part of each CDR3. A D gene is named only where the DNA matches it firmly. A row's size may be missing; if present it is once, few, many or a size class.

>TRBV13|TRBJ2-2|few|.
CASSSDGATPGELFF
TGTGCCAGCAGCTCGGACGGGGCGACACCCGGGGAGCTGTTTTTT
>TRBV29-1|TRBJ2-7|many|.
CSVVGQNYEQYF
TGCAGCGTTGTCGGGCAGAACTACGAGCAGTACTTC
>TRBV20-1|TRBJ2-7|medium-sized|.
CSARDFEGPNEQYF
TGCAGTGCTAGAGATTTCGAGGGGCCCAACGAGCAGTACTTC
>TRBV6-1|TRBJ1-2|many|.
CASSELPGANYGYTF
TGTGCCAGCAGTGAATTACCGGGAGCTAACTATGGCTACACCTTC
>TRBV11-2|TRBJ2-1|many|.
CASSQQGNEQFF
TGTGCCAGCAGTCAACAGGGCAATGAGCAGTTCTTC
>TRBV10-2|TRBJ2-7|many|.
CASSALSFDRTYEQYF
TGCGCCAGCAGTGCCCTATCTTTCGACCGAACCTACGAGCAGTACTTC
>TRBV5-8|TRBJ2-7|many|.
CASSLRSGGSGEQYF
TGTGCCAGCAGCTTGCGTTCTGGAGGGTCGGGCGAGCAGTACTTC
>TRBV20-1|TRBJ2-2|many|.
CSARVGGLDTGELFF
TGCAGTGCTAGGGTCGGGGGGCTTGACACCGGGGAGCTGTTTTTT
>TRBV27|TRBJ2-2|.|TRBD1
CASSSQGALGTGELFF
TGTGCCAGCAGTTCACAGGGGGCGCTTGGCACCGGGGAGCTGTTTTTT
>TRBV6-1|TRBJ2-3|many|.
CASSRDTPDTQYF
TGTGCCAGCAGCCGGGACACCCCAGATACGCAGTATTTT
>TRBV7-2|TRBJ2-2|many|TRBD1
CASSSRQGFRTGELFF
TGTGCCAGCAGCTCGCGACAGGGCTTCAGGACCGGGGAGCTGTTTTTT
>TRBV5-1|TRBJ2-5|many|TRBD1
CASSPGTEETQYF
TGCGCCAGCAGCCCTGGGACAGAAGAGACCCAGTACTTC
>TRBV28|TRBJ2-3|many|TRBD2
CASRPAGEGETDTQYF
TGTGCCAGCAGACCCGCGGGGGAGGGTGAGACAGATACGCAGTATTTT
>TRBV6-5|TRBJ1-1|.|.
CASSYSGTHGGTEAFF
TGTGCCAGCAGTTACTCTGGGACCCATGGGGGCACTGAAGCTTTCTTT
>TRBV20-1|TRBJ1-3|many|TRBD1
CSARASNRGSGNTIYF
TGCAGTGCTAGAGCGTCCAACAGGGGAAGTGGAAACACCATATATTTT
>TRBV5-1|TRBJ2-5|many|TRBD1
CASSSGRGGPQETQYF
TGCGCCAGCAGCTCTGGGCGAGGGGGCCCGCAAGAGACCCAGTACTTC
>TRBV18|TRBJ2-7|.|.
CASSPAAESYEQYF
TGTGCCAGCTCACCTGCCGCGGAATCCTACGAGCAGTACTTC
>TRBV28|TRBJ2-7|medium-sized|TRBD1
CASSPPDRVYNEQYF
TGTGCCAGCAGTCCCCCTGACAGGGTCTACAACGAGCAGTACTTC
>TRBV5-6|TRBJ2-1|many|TRBD2
CASSLVTSGPNEQFF
TGTGCCAGCAGCTTGGTAACTAGCGGACCTAATGAGCAGTTCTTC
>TRBV20-1|TRBJ1-2|many|.
CSATSGRHGYTF
TGCAGTGCTACTTCGGGGAGACATGGCTACACCTTC
>TRBV7-9|TRBJ2-3|medium-sized|.
CASSLLGPLASTDTQYF
TGTGCCAGCAGCTTGCTGGGACCGCTGGCTAGCACAGATACGCAGTATTTT
>TRBV28|TRBJ2-2|many|.
CASSLLASGELFF
TGTGCCAGCAGTTTATTAGCGTCCGGGGAGCTGTTTTTT
>TRBV12-3/TRBV12-4|TRBJ2-7|many|.
CASSSPGLFEQYF
TGTGCCAGCAGTTCCCCAGGACTGTTCGAGCAGTACTTC
>TRBV6-5|TRBJ1-5|many|.
CASSANWDIYSNQPQHF
TGTGCCAGCAGTGCTAACTGGGACATATATAGCAATCAGCCCCAGCATTTT
>TRBV28|TRBJ2-6|many|.
CASGLSGANVLTF
TGTGCCAGCGGACTCTCTGGGGCCAACGTCCTGACTTTC
>TRBV20-1|TRBJ1-1|many|.
CSAREHDVEAFF
TGCAGTGCTAGAGAACATGATGTAGAAGCTTTCTTT
>TRBV10-3|TRBJ2-7|many|.
CAISEGGPTLSYEQYF
TGTGCCATCAGCGAGGGGGGACCGACGCTCTCCTACGAGCAGTACTTC
>TRBV5-4|TRBJ2-3|few|.
CASSLVGGYYTQYF
TGTGCCAGCAGCTTGGTGGGGGGCTATTATACGCAGTATTTT
>TRBV11-2|TRBJ2-7|many|.
CASSFEGTAGFEQYF
TGTGCCAGCAGCTTCGAAGGGACTGCGGGGTTCGAGCAGTACTTC
>TRBV4-1|TRBJ2-7|many|TRBD1
CASSQRQGENYEQYF
TGCGCCAGCAGCCAAAGACAGGGGGAAAACTACGAGCAGTACTTC
>TRBV7-2|TRBJ2-5|medium-sized|.
CASSSPPGLRQETQYF
TGTGCCAGCAGCTCACCACCGGGTCTGCGACAAGAGACCCAGTACTTC
>TRBV5-6|TRBJ2-5|many|.
CASSPPDQETQYF
TGTGCCAGCAGCCCCCCCGACCAAGAGACCCAGTACTTC
>TRBV20-1|TRBJ2-7|many|.
CSASRGILSYEQYF
TGCAGTGCTAGCAGGGGAATTCTGTCCTACGAGCAGTACTTC
>TRBV5-1|TRBJ2-2|many|TRBD1
CASMSGTGSIGELFF
TGCGCCAGCATGAGCGGGACAGGGTCGATCGGGGAGCTGTTTTTT
>TRBV13|TRBJ2-1|.|.
CASSYRGLGSNEQFF
TGTGCCAGCAGCTATCGGGGACTTGGTAGCAATGAGCAGTTCTTC
>TRBV5-6|TRBJ2-1|many|.
CASSPGVLEQFF
TGTGCCAGCAGCCCAGGGGTTCTTGAGCAGTTCTTC
>TRBV9|TRBJ2-5|many|.
CASSAQGVQETQYF
TGTGCCAGCAGTGCTCAAGGCGTCCAAGAGACCCAGTACTTC
>TRBV2|TRBJ2-1|many|TRBD2
CASIEGLVGPYNEQFF
TGTGCCAGCATTGAGGGACTAGTCGGTCCCTACAATGAGCAGTTCTTC
>TRBV12-3/TRBV12-4|TRBJ2-7|many|.
CASSLGIMSSYEQYF
TGTGCCAGCAGTTTGGGTATCATGAGCTCCTACGAGCAGTACTTC
>TRBV7-8|TRBJ1-1|many|.
CASSPRLGGYDEAFF
TGTGCCAGCAGCCCACGCCTGGGGGGGTACGATGAAGCTTTCTTT
>TRBV3-1|TRBJ1-1|many|.
CASSQGGWVGSNTEAFF
TGTGCCAGCAGCCAAGGGGGCTGGGTTGGTTCGAACACTGAAGCTTTCTTT
>TRBV7-9|TRBJ1-5|medium-sized|.
CASSLGVIGQPQHF
TGTGCCAGCAGCTTAGGCGTAATAGGTCAGCCCCAGCATTTT